These 21 T cell receptor beta chains were all obtained from the same sample, sequenced in a study of blood T cells in healthy people across ages. Together with a sample-barcoded 5' primer, a J-beta primer mix was included in a second PCR lasting roughly 6 to 12 cycles. MiXCR, applied by TCRdb to the 5' RACE reads, yields one record per CDR3 protein. This sample carries 1.6 million or so distinct CDR3 sequences, 30% to 35% of them seen once, and the ten largest clones take over 9%. Source material: blood. These receptors all stem from a woman in her twenties or thirties in good health.

The table lists this clonotype with a few counts. CDR3 DNA: TGCGCCAGCAGCCCCGGACGCGGAATATCCTACGAGCAGTACTTC. Translating gives CASSPGRGISYEQYF. The V gene is TRBV4-1, the J gene TRBJ2-7; D uncertain. Germline-derived CDR1 and CDR2 are MGHRA and YSYEKL. V was clipped by 4 bases and J by 1 base, with 14 bases between them. The length of the CDR3 is 15 residues.

The gene calls are TRBV6-4 and TRBJ1-2; the D is unclear. Trimming left V 0 bases short and J 7 bases short, with 12 bases between. CDR3 length: 14 residues. Germline CDR1 and CDR2: MRHNA and SNTAGT. The CDR3 DNA sequence: TGTGCCAGCAGTGACTCAGCGGGCTGGGGTGGCTACACCTTC. Translated: CASSDSAGWGGYTF.

This clonotype occurred many times. The gene calls are TRBV12-3 or TRBV12-4 and TRBJ1-2, with a possible D match to TRBD1 (6 bases). V was cut by 6 bases and J by 4 bases, with 9 bases left in between. This CDR3 is built from 12 residues. CDR3 sequence: CASRGDIYGYTF. The CDR3 DNA is TGTGCCAGCAGAGGGGACATCTATGGCTACACCTTC.

V is TRBV7-2 and J is TRBJ1-1, with unresolved D. CDR1 and CDR2 (germline): SGHTA, FQGNSA. V was shortened by 0 bases and J by 11 bases, with 13 bases between the two germline ends. There are 13 residues in the CDR3. CDR3 nucleotide sequence: TGTGCCAGCAGCTTAGCCACGGACCTTGGGGCTTTCTTT. Translation: CASSLATDLGAFF.

This clonotype was counted only a few times. The chain links TRBV24-1 to TRBJ1-2; no clear D. Per germline, CDR1 KGHDR and CDR2 SFDVKD. V lost 5 bases and J 9 bases, leaving 15 bases between the germline ends. This CDR3 comprises 13 residues. The CDR3 sequence is CATSASFAGSYTF. CDR3 sequence (DNA): TGTGCCACCAGTGCCTCTTTCGCCGGGAGCTACACCTTC.

This clonotype was seen a handful of times. The V call is TRBV4-1, the J call TRBJ2-1; D is perhaps TRBD2 (6 bases). Per germline, CDR1 MGHRA and CDR2 YSYEKL. V was clipped by 0 bases and J by 4 bases, with 13 bases between them. CDR3 length: 16 amino acids. CDR3 protein: CASSQEPASVYNEQFF. In DNA form, the CDR3 reads TGCGCCAGCAGCCAAGAGCCGGCTAGCGTATACAATGAGCAGTTCTTC.

The chain joins TRBV3-1 to TRBJ1-2, with a weak D call TRBD1 (5 bases). Trimming shortened V by 2 bases and J by 8 bases, and 18 bases separated the two germline ends. Germline V gene sequence: CDR1 LGHDT, CDR2 YNNKEL (reference sequence). There are 15 residues in the CDR3. The CDR3 loop reads CASSQPSDGTRGYTF. For the CDR3, the DNA is TGTGCCAGCAGCCAACCTTCGGACGGGACGAGGGGCTACACCTTC. Combining the CDR3 with reference TRBV3-1 and TRBJ1-2 gives the whole variable domain DTAVSQTPKYLVTQMGNDKSIKCEQNLGHDTMYWYKQDSKKFLKIMFSYNNKELIINETVPNRFSPKSPDKAHLNLHINSLELGDSAVYFCASSQPSDGTRGYTFGSGTRLTVV.

Turning to this clonotype: A much larger clone differs by one base, so this may be a read error. This CDR3 reads CASSEIANTEAFF. The CDR3, as DNA: TGTGCCAGCAGTGAAATTGCGAACACTGAAGCTTTCTTT. J is TRBJ1-1 and V is TRBV6-1; D is undetermined. V lost 2 bases, J lost 1 base, and 5 bases lay in between. Germline V gene lookup returns CDR1 MNHNS and CDR2 SASEGT. The CDR3 is 13 residues long.

This clonotype was counted between two and nine times. V usage is TRBV6-1 and J usage is TRBJ1-2; D not resolved. CDR1 is MNHNS and CDR2 is SASEGT in the germline V gene. V dropped 4 bases and J dropped 4 bases, with 10 bases sitting between them. This CDR3 region has 13 residues. CDR3: CASSGEEFYGYTF. CDR3 in DNA: TGTGCCAGCAGTGGGGAGGAATTCTATGGCTACACCTTC.

As for this clonotype: A read error is possible here, since a much larger clone lies one base away. This chain uses TRBV4-1 with TRBJ2-3, with a weak D call TRBD2 (6 bases). Germline CDR1 and CDR2: MGHRA and YSYEKL. The CDR3 is made up of 15 amino acids. CDR3 DNA sequence: TGCGCCAGCAGCCAAGTAGCGGCGTTAACAGATACGCGGTATTTT. It is translated as CASSQVAALTDTRYF.

There are many counts of this clonotype. The chain is built from TRBV29-1 and TRBJ1-5; TRBD1 matches at 9 bases. The CDR3 runs to 13 residues. From germline, CDR1 is SQVTM and CDR2 ANQGSEA. J was trimmed by 4 bases and V by 7 bases; bases with no gene match: 5. The CDR3: CSASQGANQPQHF. CDR3 in DNA: TGCAGCGCCTCACAGGGGGCTAATCAGCCCCAGCATTTT. The full variable domain, with the rest looked up from reference TRBV29-1 and TRBJ1-5, is SAVISQKPSRDICQRGTSLTIQCQVDSQVTMMFWYRQQPGQSLTLIATANQGSEATYESGFVIDKFPISRPNLTFSTLTVSNMSPEDSSIYLCSASQGANQPQHFGDGTRLSIL.

This sequence joins TRBV7-8 and TRBJ1-2, with D possibly being TRBD1 (6 bases). Trimming removed 5 bases from V and 4 bases from J, with 17 bases in between. This CDR3 is built from 15 residues. From germline, CDR1 is SGHVS and CDR2 FQNEAQ. The CDR3: CASSPRPGQIYGYTF. CDR3 nucleotides: TGTGCCAGCAGCCCCAGGCCCGGACAGATCTATGGCTACACCTTC.

The chain links TRBV15 to TRBJ2-7, with 10 nucleotides matching TRBD1. The CDR3 is made up of 15 amino acids. Germline lookup yields CDR1 LNHNV and CDR2 YYDKDF (reference sequence). V gave up 2 bases and J gave up 5 bases; unmatched junction bases: 6. DNA for the CDR3: TGTGCCACCAGCAGAACCCGGGACAGGGGCAACGAGCAGTACTTC. Its translation is CATSRTRDRGNEQYF. The full variable domain, its missing parts supplied by reference TRBV15 and TRBJ2-7, is DAMVIQNPRYQVTQFGKPVTLSCSQTLNHNVMYWYQQKSSQAPKLLFHYYDKDFNNEADTPDNFQSRRPNTSFCFLDIRSPGLGDTAMYLCATSRTRDRGNEQYFGPGTRLTVT.

J is TRBJ1-1 and V is TRBV20-1; 9 nucleotides match TRBD1. The J segment lost 8 bases and the V segment lost 5 bases, leaving 6 bases of the junction unmatched. Per germline, CDR1 DFQATT and CDR2 SNEGSKA (reference sequence). This CDR3 is built from 12 residues. The CDR3 sequence: CSAVRQGEEAFF. CDR3 in DNA: TGCAGTGCTGTCCGACAGGGGGAAGAAGCTTTCTTT.

This clonotype has only a few counts. The CDR3 coding sequence is TGTGCCAGCAGTTATACCGCGGGCACCGGGGAGCTGTTTTTT. Amino acid sequence: CASSYTAGTGELFF. V is TRBV6-6 and J is TRBJ2-2; maybe TRBD2 (5 bases). Germline values: CDR1 MNHNY, CDR2 SVGAGI (reference sequence). This CDR3 has 14 amino acids. Trimming removed 3 bases from V and 4 bases from J, with 9 bases in between.

This clonotype was detected a few times. J is TRBJ2-1 and V is TRBV5-1, with TRBD2 identical over 8 bases. V gave up 0 bases and J gave up 0 bases; unmatched junction bases: 5. CDR3 size: 17 residues. Germline V gene data show CDR1 as SGHRS and CDR2 as YFSETQ. The CDR3 region has the DNA TGCGCCAGCAGCTTGGTGGTAGCGGGGAGCTCCTACAATGAGCAGTTCTTC. It encodes CASSLVVAGSSYNEQFF.

This clonotype turned up a few times. The chain is built from TRBV12-3 or TRBV12-4 and TRBJ2-7; TRBD2 matches at 10 bases. This CDR3 is built from 16 residues. J was trimmed by 4 bases and V by 3 bases; bases with no gene match: 9. The CDR3: CASSLASGSRIYEQYF. CDR3 nucleotide sequence: TGTGCCAGCAGTTTGGCTAGCGGGAGTCGGATTTACGAGCAGTACTTC.

This clonotype was counted a few times. V and J are TRBV24-1 and TRBJ2-5; D call uncertain. The CDR3 has 16 residues. The V gene lost 1 base and the J gene lost 5 bases, with 16 bases spanning the gap. The germline V gene has CDR1 KGHDR and CDR2 SFDVKD. DNA for the CDR3: TGTGCCACCAGTGATTTTTTCGGAGAAAGTGGGGAGACCCAGTACTTC. Its protein product is CATSDFFGESGETQYF.

This clonotype has more than one count but fewer than ten. The chain recombines TRBV7-9 with TRBJ1-2, with 10 bases matching TRBD1. Trimming removed 6 bases from V and 8 bases from J; junction bases left unmatched: 12. The CDR3 covers 15 residues. CDR1 and CDR2 (germline): SEHNR, FQNEAQ (reference sequence). This CDR3 is CASSGTTGTGDGYTF. CDR3 sequence (DNA): TGTGCCAGCAGTGGCACTACCGGGACAGGGGACGGCTACACCTTC.

This clonotype was detected only once. J is TRBJ1-2 and V is TRBV21-1. TRBV21-1 is an annotated pseudogene. This CDR3 is built from 12 residues. In nucleotides, the CDR3 is TGTGCCAGCAGCAAAGGGGCTCGCGGCTACACCTTC. Its protein product is CASSKGARGYTF.

This clonotype occurred a few times. The chain couples TRBV7-6 to TRBJ2-7; no clear D gene. Trimming took 1 base from V and 4 from J, leaving 11 bases between them. CDR3 length equals 14 residues. Germline CDR1 SGHVS, CDR2 FNYEAQ. The CDR3 sequence is CASSLGPVGYEQYF. In nucleotides, the CDR3 is TGTGCCAGCAGCTTAGGCCCCGTAGGGTACGAGCAGTACTTC.